This T cell receptor beta chain was captured in a study of T cells after yellow fever vaccination. Study summary: It was SMART-Seq v4 Ultra Low Input that prepared the fractions with low cell numbers. Study results and limitations: The study re-detected most primary-vaccination clones after the booster (nearly 97% CD4, just over 85% CD8).

The CDR3 spans 15 residues. CDR1 and CDR2 from the germline V gene are MNHEY and SVGAGI. The ends lost 2 bases at V and 6 bases at J; junction bases unmatched: 5. In this sample, this clonotype turned up many times. A single record per CDR3 protein comes from TCRdb applying MiXCR to the 5' RACE reads. Of more than 35,000 distinct CDR3 sequences in the sample, about 7% were seen once. The rearrangement uses TRBV6-5 and TRBJ2-1, with 9 bases identical to TRBD2. This sequence was found in a man aged 25 to 40 who received the YFV17D yellow fever vaccine. The sequences come from CD8+ T cells not binding an NS4B(214-222) dextramer, sorted from PBMCs, collected 45 days after the yellow fever booster vaccination. The CDR3 nucleotides are TGTGCCAGCAGTTACGATCTAGCGGGACTCAATGAGCAGTTCTTC. Its translation: CASSYDLAGLNEQFF.